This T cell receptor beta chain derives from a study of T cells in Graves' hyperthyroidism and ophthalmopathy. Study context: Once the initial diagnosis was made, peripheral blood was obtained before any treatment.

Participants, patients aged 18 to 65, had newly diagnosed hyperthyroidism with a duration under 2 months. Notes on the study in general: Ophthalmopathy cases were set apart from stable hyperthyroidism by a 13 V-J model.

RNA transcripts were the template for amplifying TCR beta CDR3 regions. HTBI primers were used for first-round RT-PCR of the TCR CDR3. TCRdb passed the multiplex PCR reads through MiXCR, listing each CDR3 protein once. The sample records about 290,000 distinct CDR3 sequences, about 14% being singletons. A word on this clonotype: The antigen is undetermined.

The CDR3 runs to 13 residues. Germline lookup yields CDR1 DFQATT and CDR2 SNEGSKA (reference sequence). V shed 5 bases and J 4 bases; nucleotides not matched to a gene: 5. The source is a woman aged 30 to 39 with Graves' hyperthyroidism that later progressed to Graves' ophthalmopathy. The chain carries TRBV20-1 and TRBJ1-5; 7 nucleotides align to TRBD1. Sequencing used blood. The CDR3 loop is CSALDRLNQPQHF. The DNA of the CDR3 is TGCAGTGCTTTGGACAGGTTAAATCAGCCCCAGCATTTT.